The following is a TCR beta chain sequence with its context. This sample is part of a study of T cell repertoires in ileal Crohn's disease. Study overall: Biopsies at the proximal margin of the resected specimen form MI samples.

V dropped 6 bases and J dropped 4; count of bases not matched to a gene: 9. The CDR3 covers 15 residues. Germline V CDR1 and CDR2: MNHEY, SMNVEV (reference sequence). The time point is: proximal margin of the surgical specimen (macroscopically non-inflamed). Included were adult ileal or ileocolonic Crohn's patients indicated for ileocolonic resection. The protocol was immunoSEQ multiplex PCR, while the TCRdb copy is restricted to in-frame clones and leaves out a portion. The sample consists of some 3,000 clones, roughly 77% of them appearing once. What was sequenced was ileal tissue. The TCR was taken from an adult with Crohn's disease. The V call is TRBV27, the J call TRBJ2-4; TRBD1 aligns across 7 bases. The CDR3 reads CASRGQTGPKNIQYF. The CDR3 coding sequence is TGTGCCAGCAGGGGACAGACAGGACCAAAAAACATTCAGTACTTC.